This T cell receptor beta chain was identified during a study of T cell responses to AZD1222 COVID-19 vaccine. Points on this clone: The target antigen is unknown.

Pooled together were second doses at about 4 or about 12 weeks. The CDR3 length is 12 residues. Germline V gene lookup returns CDR1 SGHRS and CDR2 YFSETQ. Trimming removed 1 base at V and 7 bases at J, with 5 bases between. Overall study findings and caveats: Targets within unmutated variant regions were reportedly found for nearly half of spike-specific TCRs.

TCRdb keeps only in-frame clones here, not all; method: immunoSEQ multiplex PCR. Seen here are tens of thousands of clones, over 70% observed once, and the top ten hold about 20%. This TCR was sampled from an adult who received the AZD1222 COVID-19 vaccine. This chain uses TRBV5-1 with TRBJ1-4, with D possibly TRBD1 on 5 matching bases. The sample in question was peripheral blood, obtained 28 days after the second AZD1222 dose. The CDR3 spells CASSLQGEKLFF. The CDR3 bases are TGCGCCAGCAGCTTGCAGGGTGAAAAACTGTTTTTT.